The 32 T cell receptor beta chains below come from one sample, sequenced in a study of metastatic and nonmetastatic thyroid tumors. Among the patients, none had received any treatment before thyroid surgery. TCRdb re-called clones from the PCR reads using MiXCR. The sample carries about 20,000 clones, approximately 40% recorded once. Sequencing used tumor tissue. The receptors were sampled from a female donor with papillary thyroid cancer or a benign thyroid nodule (not recorded which). Some clones in this sample may be carry-over from other donors' samples.

This clone turned up a few times. This CDR3 is CASSVTGTETYEQYF. The CDR3 DNA reads as TGTGCCAGCAGTGTAACCGGGACAGAAACCTACGAGCAGTACTTC. The genes are TRBV6-1 and TRBJ2-7, with 7 bases identical to TRBD1. The CDR3 covers 15 residues. The V gene's germline CDR1 is MNHNS and CDR2 SASEGT. The J segment lost 2 bases and the V segment lost 4 bases, leaving 8 bases of the junction unmatched.

By share, this clone counts as medium-sized. The chain recombines TRBV11-2 with TRBJ1-1, with unresolved D. Trimming removed 1 base from V and 6 bases from J, with 9 bases in between. CDR1 SGHAT and CDR2 FQNNGV come from the germline V gene. This CDR3 comprises 13 residues. DNA of the CDR3: TGTGCCAGCAGCTTAGGTTCCCAGTCTGAAGCTTTCTTT. Protein sequence: CASSLGSQSEAFF.

This clone was counted only a few times. The chain uses TRBV6-1 and TRBJ2-7; tentative D call: TRBD2 (6 bases). CDR3 length: 14 residues. Germline values: CDR1 MNHNS, CDR2 SASEGT. V dropped 6 bases and J dropped 2 bases, with 14 bases sitting between them. The CDR3 spells CASSPRGGAYEQYF. The CDR3 DNA sequence: TGTGCCAGCAGCCCCCGCGGAGGGGCCTACGAGCAGTACTTC.

The J gene is TRBJ1-2, the V gene TRBV7-2; weak D call: TRBD1 (6 bases). CDR1 is SGHTA, CDR2 FQGNSA, per germline. Trimming pared 1 base from V and 7 bases from J, leaving 13 bases between. This CDR3 comprises 14 residues. The CDR3: CASSLGAGVGGYTF. CDR3 coding DNA: TGTGCCAGCAGCTTAGGGGCAGGGGTCGGTGGCTACACCTTC.

A few counts support this clone. The V gene is TRBV19, the J gene TRBJ2-3; possibly TRBD1 or TRBD2 for D (5 bases each). Trimming left V 5 bases short and J 6 bases short, with 12 bases between. Germline CDR1 is LNHDA and CDR2 is SQIVND (reference sequence). The CDR3 length is 13 residues. The CDR3: CASSEGHGDTQYF. DNA for the CDR3: TGTGCCAGTAGTGAGGGGCACGGGGATACGCAGTATTTT.

This clone showed up just once. The J gene is TRBJ1-2, the V gene TRBV14; 9 bases agree with TRBD1. V was clipped by 3 bases and J by 6 bases; unmatched bases: 11. The germline gives CDR1 SGHDN, CDR2 FVKESK. This CDR3 contains 16 residues. For the CDR3, the DNA is TGTGCCAGCAGCCACAGCACAGGGGGCCCGATGGATGGCTACACCTTC. This gives the protein CASSHSTGGPMDGYTF. The variable domain in full, completed from reference TRBV14 and TRBJ1-2, reads EAGVTQFPSHSVIEKGQTVTLRCDPISGHDNLYWYRRVMGKEIKFLLHFVKESKQDESGMPNNRFLAERTGGTYSTLKVQPAELEDSGVYFCASSHSTGGPMDGYTFGSGTRLTVV.

This rearrangement joins TRBV4-1 to TRBJ2-1; TRBD2 aligns across 12 bases. Germline CDR1 is MGHRA and CDR2 is YSYEKL. The CDR3 covers 16 residues. J was trimmed by 8 bases and V by 1 base; bases with no gene match: 6. DNA of the CDR3: TGCGCCAGCAGCCAAGTAACTAGCGGGAGGAGGTATGAGCAGTTCTTC. This encodes CASSQVTSGRRYEQFF.

The chain employs TRBV20-1 and TRBJ2-1, with TRBD2 matching 9 bases. CDR1 is DFQATT, CDR2 SNEGSKA, per germline (reference sequence). V was clipped by 3 bases and J by 4 bases; unmatched bases: 7. The CDR3 runs to 15 residues. CDR3 residues: CSARRGGYIYNEQFF. The CDR3 region has the DNA TGCAGTGCTAGGCGGGGGGGATATATATACAATGAGCAGTTCTTC.

The chain joins TRBV18 to TRBJ2-1; 9 bases align to TRBD2. The CDR3 has 16 amino acids. Germline values: CDR1 KGHSH, CDR2 LQKENI. Trimming took 3 bases from V and 6 from J; bases not matched to a gene: 9. CDR3 bases: TGTGCCAGCTCACCCAGACTAGCGGAGGGGAGCAATGAGCAGTTCTTC. This sequence encodes CASSPRLAEGSNEQFF.

The genes are TRBV6-4 and TRBJ2-7, with TRBD1 matching 11 bases. The CDR3 covers 15 residues. V shed 5 bases, J shed 4 bases, and the junction held 7 bases outside the gene matches. Germline V gene sequence: CDR1 MRHNA, CDR2 SNTAGT. The CDR3 sequence is CASSCRDRGLYEQYF. The CDR3 DNA is TGTGCCAGCAGTTGTAGGGACAGGGGGTTGTACGAGCAGTACTTC.

There are a few counts of this clone. The rearrangement uses TRBV12-5 and TRBJ2-7, with 11 nucleotides matching TRBD1. The CDR3 is 15 residues long. The junction had 3 bases not matched to a gene; V was cut back by 5 bases and J by 0 bases. CDR1 is LGHNT, CDR2 FRNRAP, per germline. In DNA, the CDR3 is TGTGCTAGTGGTCGTGGGACAGGGGGCTCCTACGAGCAGTACTTC. This gives the protein CASGRGTGGSYEQYF.

The V gene is TRBV2, the J gene TRBJ1-3; unclear D gene. V was trimmed by 4 bases and J by 4 bases, leaving 5 bases between them. The CDR3 covers 12 residues. CDR1 and CDR2 from the germline V gene are SNHLY and FYNNEI. CDR3 loop: CASSVAGNTIYF. As DNA, the CDR3 is TGTGCCAGCAGTGTGGCGGGAAACACCATATATTTT. Using reference TRBV2 and TRBJ1-3 for the parts outside the CDR3, the full variable domain is EPEVTQTPSHQVTQMGQEVILRCVPISNHLYFYWYRQILGQKVEFLVSFYNNEISEKSEIFDDQFSVERPDGSNFTLKIRSTKLEDSAMYFCASSVAGNTIYFGEGSWLTVV.

The chain joins TRBV30 to TRBJ1-2; 9 nucleotides match TRBD1. Trimming cost V 8 bases and J 7 bases; bases outside gene matches: 8. CDR1 GTSNPN and CDR2 SVGIG come from the germline V gene (reference sequence). This CDR3 region has 12 residues. The CDR3 sequence is CASRDRVRGYTF. The CDR3, as DNA: TGTGCCAGCCGGGACAGGGTGCGTGGCTACACCTTC.

This CDR3 reads CASSLRQGGYNEQFF. In nucleotides, the CDR3 is TGTGCCAGCAGCTTAAGACAGGGAGGTTACAATGAGCAGTTCTTC. The chain carries TRBV7-3 and TRBJ2-1, with a weak D call TRBD1 (7 bases). The CDR3 totals 15 residues. The ends were cut back, 1 base at V and 4 bases at J, with 11 bases in the middle. Germline CDR1 and CDR2: SGHTA and FQGTGA.

The chain combines TRBV20-1 with TRBJ2-7; 14 nucleotides align to TRBD2. CDR1 is DFQATT, CDR2 SNEGSKA, per germline (reference sequence). The CDR3 length is 16 residues. The J segment lost 6 bases and the V segment lost 4 bases, leaving 11 bases of the junction unmatched. CDR3 DNA sequence: TGCAGTGCTACCCAAACTCCGGGACTAGCGGGAGTCGAGCAGTACTTC. It is translated as CSATQTPGLAGVEQYF.

This clone was seen a few times. This rearrangement joins TRBV6-1 to TRBJ2-2, with D unclear. The V gene lost 3 bases and the J gene lost 10 bases, with 12 bases spanning the gap. The V gene's germline CDR1 is MNHNS and CDR2 SASEGT. The CDR3 has 13 amino acids. CDR3 sequence reads: CASSDPPGVELFF. CDR3 nucleotides: TGTGCCAGCAGTGATCCCCCAGGCGTGGAGCTGTTTTTT.

CDR3 sequence: CASSRYYEQYF. The CDR3 nucleotides are TGTGCCAGCAGCCGTTACTACGAGCAGTACTTC. J is TRBJ2-7 and V is TRBV3-1; D is uncertain. Germline-derived CDR1 and CDR2 are LGHDT and YNNKEL (reference sequence). This CDR3 contains 11 residues. Deletions cut 4 bases from V and 3 bases from J, with 4 bases between.

The genes are TRBV20-1 and TRBJ1-1; possible D gene TRBD1, 5 bases. The V end was cut by 0 bases, the J end by 11 bases, with 10 bases between. The CDR3 is made up of 11 amino acids. Germline-derived CDR1 and CDR2 are DFQATT and SNEGSKA (reference sequence). The CDR3 nucleotides are TGCAGTGCTAGAGATCGGGCAGGGGCTTTCTTT. It codes for CSARDRAGAFF.

This clone showed up just a few times. One end of the junction fails to match germline, which may point to a read error. The V call is TRBV12-3 or TRBV12-4, the J call TRBJ2-3; tentative D call: TRBD1 (5 bases). The length of the CDR3 is 15 residues. The chain's CDR3 is CASSLGQDSTDAQYF. The CDR3 bases are TGTGCCAGCAGTTTGGGGCAGGATAGCACAGATGCGCAGTATTTT.

V and J are TRBV12-3 or TRBV12-4 and TRBJ2-7; D is ambiguous. The CDR3 has 11 amino acids. V was clipped by 6 bases and J by 2 bases, with 5 bases between them. CDR3 nucleotide sequence: TGTGCCAGCAGCACTACCTACGAGCAGTACTTC. Translated, it gives CASSTTYEQYF.

This clone was detected a few times. V and J are TRBV2 and TRBJ2-7; 9 bases are a match to TRBD1. The CDR3 is made up of 13 amino acids. The junction had 3 bases not matched to a gene; V was cut back by 6 bases and J by 3 bases. CDR1 SNHLY and CDR2 FYNNEI come from the germline V gene. CDR3 region: CASRRQGVYEQYF. CDR3 DNA: TGTGCCAGCAGAAGACAGGGGGTCTACGAGCAGTACTTC. The full variable domain, completed using reference TRBV2 and TRBJ2-7, is EPEVTQTPSHQVTQMGQEVILRCVPISNHLYFYWYRQILGQKVEFLVSFYNNEISEKSEIFDDQFSVERPDGSNFTLKIRSTKLEDSAMYFCASRRQGVYEQYFGPGTRLTVT.

This sequence joins TRBV20-1 and TRBJ2-2; D is perhaps TRBD2 (5 bases). This CDR3 has 16 residues. CDR1 and CDR2 from the germline V gene are DFQATT and SNEGSKA (reference sequence). V lost 2 bases, J lost 2 bases, and 15 bases lay in between. The CDR3 loop reads CSARIPLAGNTGELFF. The DNA for the CDR3 is TGCAGTGCTAGAATCCCGCTAGCAGGCAACACCGGGGAGCTGTTTTTT.

The chain carries TRBV20-1 and TRBJ2-1; D is uncertain. The CDR3 runs to 13 residues. Trimming removed 3 bases from V and 7 bases from J, with 13 bases in between. Germline CDR1 is DFQATT and CDR2 is SNEGSKA (reference sequence). The CDR3 DNA reads TGCAGTGCTAGCCCCTCGGGCCGGAATGAGCAGTTCTTC. It yields the protein CSASPSGRNEQFF.

This clone was recorded a few times. This chain links TRBV12-3 or TRBV12-4 with TRBJ2-6; D gene ambiguous. Trimming took 1 base from V and 3 from J, leaving 1 base between them. The CDR3 consists of 13 residues. CDR3 DNA sequence: TGTGCCAGCAGTTTAGATGGGGCCAACGTCCTGACTTTC. Its translation is CASSLDGANVLTF.

The V and J genes are TRBV7-9 and TRBJ1-2, with D maybe TRBD1 (6 bases). Germline V gene lookup returns CDR1 SEHNR and CDR2 FQNEAQ (reference sequence). This CDR3 is 13 amino acids long. Trimming stripped 2 bases from V and 6 bases from J, with 10 bases between. In DNA, the CDR3 is TGTGCCAGCAGCTTACTCAGGGGCGATGGCTACACCTTC. Its protein is CASSLLRGDGYTF.

This clone has more than one count but fewer than ten. J is TRBJ2-1 and V is TRBV6-2 or TRBV6-3; a weak D match, TRBD2 (5 bases). The CDR3 is made up of 14 amino acids. V was pared by 10 bases and J by 6 bases, with 19 bases between. Looked up from germline, CDR1 is MNHEY and CDR2 is SVGEGT. CDR3 protein: CAIKKHDRGNEQFF. In DNA form, the CDR3 reads TGTGCCATCAAAAAGCACGATCGGGGCAATGAGCAGTTCTTC.

This clone was found a few times. The J gene is TRBJ1-2, the V gene TRBV6-1; D not certain. This CDR3 spans 14 amino acids. The V gene's germline CDR1 is MNHNS and CDR2 SASEGT. V dropped 7 bases and J dropped 3 bases, with 15 bases sitting between them. The CDR3 is CASTVLLPDYGYTF. In nucleotides, the CDR3 is TGTGCCAGCACAGTCCTGCTCCCTGACTATGGCTACACCTTC.

The chain employs TRBV5-1 and TRBJ2-7, with 9 bases that match TRBD2. The V gene's germline CDR1 is SGHRS and CDR2 YFSETQ. This CDR3 contains 13 residues. J was trimmed by 5 bases and V by 2 bases; bases with no gene match: 2. CDR3 loop: CASSLGTSNEQYF. The DNA for the CDR3 is TGCGCCAGCAGCTTAGGGACTAGCAACGAGCAGTACTTC. The full variable domain, in which reference TRBV5-1 and TRBJ2-7 provide the parts outside the CDR3, is KAGVTQTPRYLIKTRGQQVTLSCSPISGHRSVSWYQQTPGQGLQFLFEYFSETQRNKGNFPGRFSGRQFSNSRSEMNVSTLELGDSALYLCASSLGTSNEQYFGPGTRLTVT.

The chain joins TRBV30 to TRBJ1-1, with TRBD1 as a possible D gene (6 bases). CDR1 is GTSNPN, CDR2 SVGIG, per germline (reference sequence). This CDR3 has 13 amino acids. Trimming took 1 base from V and 1 from J, leaving 7 bases between them. The CDR3 DNA follows: TGTGCCTGGAGTGCCAGGGGGAACACTGAAGCTTTCTTT. This gives the protein CAWSARGNTEAFF.

This clone was counted only a few times. The chain carries TRBV6-1 and TRBJ2-3, with TRBD2 identical over 9 bases. Per germline, CDR1 MNHNS and CDR2 SASEGT. CDR3 length equals 16 residues. The junction had 10 bases not matched to a gene; V was cut back by 6 bases and J by 3 bases. The CDR3 coding sequence is TGTGCCAGCAGGCAGGTTCGGGCGGGAGGGACAGATACGCAGTATTTT. Its translation is CASRQVRAGGTDTQYF.

This chain connects TRBV2 to TRBJ2-3; 9 nucleotides agree with TRBD2. Germline V gives CDR1 SNHLY, CDR2 FYNNEI. The CDR3 length is 15 residues. V dropped 5 bases and J dropped 2; count of bases not matched to a gene: 5. The CDR3 reads CASSLSGGNTDTQYF. As DNA, the CDR3 is TGTGCCAGCAGTCTTAGCGGGGGAAACACAGATACGCAGTATTTT.

The gene calls are TRBV12-3 or TRBV12-4 and TRBJ2-7; maybe TRBD2 (5 bases). V was shortened by 1 base and J by 4 bases, with 14 bases between the two germline ends. This CDR3 contains 15 residues. DNA of the CDR3: TGTGCCAGCAGTTTAGGACAACCTAGCCGTTACGAGCAGTACTTC. It yields the protein CASSLGQPSRYEQYF.